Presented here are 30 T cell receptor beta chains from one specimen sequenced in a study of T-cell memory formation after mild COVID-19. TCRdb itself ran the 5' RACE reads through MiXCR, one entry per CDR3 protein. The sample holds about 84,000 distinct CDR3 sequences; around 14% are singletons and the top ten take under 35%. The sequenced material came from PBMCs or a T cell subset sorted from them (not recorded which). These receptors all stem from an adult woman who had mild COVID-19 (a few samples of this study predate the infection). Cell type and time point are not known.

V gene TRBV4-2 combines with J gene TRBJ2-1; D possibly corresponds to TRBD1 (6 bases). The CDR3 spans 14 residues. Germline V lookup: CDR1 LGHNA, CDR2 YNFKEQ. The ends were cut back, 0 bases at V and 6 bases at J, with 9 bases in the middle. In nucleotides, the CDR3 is TGTGCCAGCAGCCAAGATGGCAGGGGCAATGAGCAGTTCTTC. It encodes CASSQDGRGNEQFF.

The CDR3 DNA follows: TGTGCCAGCAGCTTATATTTGACAGACCCGGATGAGGAGCTGTTTTTT. Translated: CASSLYLTDPDEELFF. The chain uses TRBV7-2 and TRBJ2-2; maybe TRBD1 (5 bases). The germline V and J ends were trimmed by 2 bases and 10 bases, with 20 bases remaining between them. In germline, CDR1 is SGHTA, CDR2 FQGNSA. This CDR3 contains 16 residues.

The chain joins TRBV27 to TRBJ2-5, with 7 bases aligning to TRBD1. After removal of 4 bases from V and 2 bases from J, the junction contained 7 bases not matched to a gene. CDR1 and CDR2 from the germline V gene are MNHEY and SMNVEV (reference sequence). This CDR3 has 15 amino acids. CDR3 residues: CASSSHPGQQETQYF. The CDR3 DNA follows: TGTGCCAGCAGTTCGCACCCGGGACAGCAAGAGACCCAGTACTTC.

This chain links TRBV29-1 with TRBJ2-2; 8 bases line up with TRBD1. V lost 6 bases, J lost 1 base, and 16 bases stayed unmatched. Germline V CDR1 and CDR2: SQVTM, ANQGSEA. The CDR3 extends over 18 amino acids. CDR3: CSVRVFGGQDLNTGELFF. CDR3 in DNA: TGCAGCGTCCGCGTCTTCGGGGGACAGGACCTGAACACCGGGGAGCTGTTTTTT.

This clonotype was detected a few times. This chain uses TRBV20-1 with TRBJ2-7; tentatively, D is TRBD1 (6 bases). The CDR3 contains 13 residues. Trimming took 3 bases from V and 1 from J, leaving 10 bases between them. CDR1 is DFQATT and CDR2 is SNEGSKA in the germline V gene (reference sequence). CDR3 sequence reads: CSARDRISYEQYF. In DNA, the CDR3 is TGCAGTGCTAGGGACAGAATTTCCTACGAGCAGTACTTC.

This CDR3 reads CASSLALAGVYEQYF. CDR3 sequence (DNA): TGCGCCAGCAGCTTGGCACTAGCGGGAGTCTACGAGCAGTACTTC. This sequence joins TRBV5-1 and TRBJ2-7, with 11 bases lining up with TRBD2. Unmatched junction bases numbered 2, after V lost 0 bases and J lost 3 bases. CDR1 is SGHRS, CDR2 YFSETQ, per germline. The CDR3 totals 15 residues.

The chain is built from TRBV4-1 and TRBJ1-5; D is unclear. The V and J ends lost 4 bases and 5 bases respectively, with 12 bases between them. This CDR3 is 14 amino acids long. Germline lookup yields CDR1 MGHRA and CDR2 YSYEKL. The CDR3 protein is CASSPGVGDQPQHF. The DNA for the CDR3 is TGCGCCAGCAGCCCTGGGGTCGGCGATCAGCCCCAGCATTTT.

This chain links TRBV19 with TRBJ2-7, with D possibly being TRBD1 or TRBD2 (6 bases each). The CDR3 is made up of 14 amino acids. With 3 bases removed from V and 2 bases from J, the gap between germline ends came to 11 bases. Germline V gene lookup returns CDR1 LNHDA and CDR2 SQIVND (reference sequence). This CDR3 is CASSMGGGPYEQYF. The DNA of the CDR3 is TGTGCCAGTAGTATGGGGGGCGGCCCCTACGAGCAGTACTTC.

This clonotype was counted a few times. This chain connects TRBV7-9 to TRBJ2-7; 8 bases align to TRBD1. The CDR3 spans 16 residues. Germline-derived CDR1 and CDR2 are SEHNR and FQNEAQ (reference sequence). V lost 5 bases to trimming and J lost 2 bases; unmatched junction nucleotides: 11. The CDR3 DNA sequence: TGTGCCAGCAGCCGACTCCCGGGACAGGAAACCTACGAGCAGTACTTC. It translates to CASSRLPGQETYEQYF.

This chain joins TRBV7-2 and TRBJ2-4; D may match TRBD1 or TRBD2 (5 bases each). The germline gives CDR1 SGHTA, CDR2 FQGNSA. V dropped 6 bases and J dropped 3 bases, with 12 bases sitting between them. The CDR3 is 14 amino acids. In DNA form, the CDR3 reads TGTGCCAGCAGTCTCCGGGACGGCAAAAACATTCAGTACTTC. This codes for CASSLRDGKNIQYF.

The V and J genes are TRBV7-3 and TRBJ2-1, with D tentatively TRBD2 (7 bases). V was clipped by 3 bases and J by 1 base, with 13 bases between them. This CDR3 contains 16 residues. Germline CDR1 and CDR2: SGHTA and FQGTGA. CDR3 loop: CASSFGGQLSYNEQFF. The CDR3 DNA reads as TGTGCCAGCAGCTTCGGGGGGCAGTTGTCCTACAATGAGCAGTTCTTC.

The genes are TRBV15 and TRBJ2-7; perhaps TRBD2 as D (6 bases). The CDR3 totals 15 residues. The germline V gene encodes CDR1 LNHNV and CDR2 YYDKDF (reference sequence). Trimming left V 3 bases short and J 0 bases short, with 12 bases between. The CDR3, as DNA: TGTGCCACCAGCAGTGAATCGGGGGACTCCTACGAGCAGTACTTC. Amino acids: CATSSESGDSYEQYF.

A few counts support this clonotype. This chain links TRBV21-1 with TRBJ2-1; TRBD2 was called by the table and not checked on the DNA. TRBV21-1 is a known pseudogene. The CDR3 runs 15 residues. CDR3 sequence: CASPRSASREDEQFF. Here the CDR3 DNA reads TGTGCCTCCCCGAGATCGGCGTCGCGGGAGGATGAGCAGTTCTTC.

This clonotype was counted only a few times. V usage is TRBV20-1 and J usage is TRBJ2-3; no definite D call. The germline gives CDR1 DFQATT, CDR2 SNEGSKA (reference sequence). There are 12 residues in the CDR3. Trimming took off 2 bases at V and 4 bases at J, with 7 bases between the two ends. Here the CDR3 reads CSARSLADTQYF. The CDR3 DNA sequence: TGCAGTGCTAGATCCCTGGCAGATACGCAGTATTTT.

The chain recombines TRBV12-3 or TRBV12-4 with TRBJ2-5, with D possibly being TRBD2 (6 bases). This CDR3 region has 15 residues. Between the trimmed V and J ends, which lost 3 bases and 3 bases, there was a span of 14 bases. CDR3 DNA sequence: TGTGCCAGCAGTTTGGAGGGAGGTGGGAAAGAGACCCAGTACTTC. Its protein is CASSLEGGGKETQYF.

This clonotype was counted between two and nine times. This chain's CDR3 is CASSYTGESHEQYF. The CDR3 region has the DNA TGTGCCAGCAGTTATACGGGAGAGTCCCACGAGCAGTACTTC. The chain couples TRBV6-2 or TRBV6-3 to TRBJ2-7, with a tentative D call TRBD2 (6 bases). The ends were cut back, 3 bases at V and 5 bases at J, with 14 bases in the middle. This CDR3 is built from 14 residues. Germline V gene data show CDR1 as MNHEY and CDR2 as SVGEGT.

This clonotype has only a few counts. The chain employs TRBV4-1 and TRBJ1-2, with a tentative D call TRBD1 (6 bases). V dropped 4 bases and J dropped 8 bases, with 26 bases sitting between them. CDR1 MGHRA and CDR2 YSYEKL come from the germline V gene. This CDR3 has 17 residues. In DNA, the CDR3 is TGCGCCAGCAGCCCTCCGAGCAGTACAGACAGGATACAGGGCTACACCTTC. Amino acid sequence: CASSPPSSTDRIQGYTF.

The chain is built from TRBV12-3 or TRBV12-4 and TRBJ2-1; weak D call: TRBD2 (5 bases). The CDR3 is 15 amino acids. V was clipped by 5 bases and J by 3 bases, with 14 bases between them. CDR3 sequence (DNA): TGTGCCAGCAGTGTATACGAGGGATTCTACAATGAGCAGTTCTTC. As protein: CASSVYEGFYNEQFF.

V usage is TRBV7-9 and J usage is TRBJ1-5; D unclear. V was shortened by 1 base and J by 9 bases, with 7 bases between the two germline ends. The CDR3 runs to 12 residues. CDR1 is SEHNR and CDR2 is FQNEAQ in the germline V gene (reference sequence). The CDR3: CASSLEGGPQHF. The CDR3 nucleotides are TGTGCCAGCAGCTTAGAAGGAGGGCCCCAGCATTTT.

DNA for the CDR3: TGCGCCAGCAGCCAAACTATAGCGGAAACCTACGAGCAGTACTTC. Protein product: CASSQTIAETYEQYF. The V and J genes are TRBV4-1 and TRBJ2-7, with TRBD2 as a possible D gene (6 bases). Germline assignment: CDR1 MGHRA and CDR2 YSYEKL. The germline V and J ends were trimmed by 2 bases and 2 bases, with 13 bases remaining between them. The CDR3 totals 15 residues.

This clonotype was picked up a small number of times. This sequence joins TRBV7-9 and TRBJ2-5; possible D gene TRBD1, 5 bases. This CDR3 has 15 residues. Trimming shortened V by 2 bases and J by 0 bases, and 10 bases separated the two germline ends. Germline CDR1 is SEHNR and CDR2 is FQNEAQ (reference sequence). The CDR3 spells CASSLIQGDQETQYF. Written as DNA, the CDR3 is TGTGCCAGCAGCTTAATTCAAGGGGACCAAGAGACCCAGTACTTC.

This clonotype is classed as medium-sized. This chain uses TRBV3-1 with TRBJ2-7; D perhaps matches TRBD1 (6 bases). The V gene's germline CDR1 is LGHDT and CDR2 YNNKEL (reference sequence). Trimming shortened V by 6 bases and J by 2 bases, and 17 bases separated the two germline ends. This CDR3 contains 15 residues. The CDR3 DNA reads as TGTGCCAGCAGTGTCGGGTTTACAGGGCCCTACGAGCAGTACTTC. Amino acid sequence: CASSVGFTGPYEQYF.

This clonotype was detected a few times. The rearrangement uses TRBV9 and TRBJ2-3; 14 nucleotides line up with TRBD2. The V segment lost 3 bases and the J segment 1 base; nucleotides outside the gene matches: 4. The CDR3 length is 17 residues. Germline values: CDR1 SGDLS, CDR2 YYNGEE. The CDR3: CASSGLAGGSRTDTQYF. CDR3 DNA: TGTGCCAGCAGCGGACTAGCGGGAGGGAGTCGCACAGATACGCAGTATTTT.

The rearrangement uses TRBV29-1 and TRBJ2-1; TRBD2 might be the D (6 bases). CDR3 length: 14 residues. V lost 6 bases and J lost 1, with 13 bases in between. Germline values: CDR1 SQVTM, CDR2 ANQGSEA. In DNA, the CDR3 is TGCAGCGTGAAGCTCGGGGGTTCCTACAATGAGCAGTTCTTC. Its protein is CSVKLGGSYNEQFF.

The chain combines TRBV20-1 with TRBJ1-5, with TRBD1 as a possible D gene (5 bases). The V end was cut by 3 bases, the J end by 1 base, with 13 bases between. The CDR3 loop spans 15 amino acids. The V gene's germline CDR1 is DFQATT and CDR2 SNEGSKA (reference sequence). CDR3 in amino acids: CSARDTGISNQPQHF. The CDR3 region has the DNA TGCAGTGCTAGGGATACAGGTATAAGCAATCAGCCCCAGCATTTT.

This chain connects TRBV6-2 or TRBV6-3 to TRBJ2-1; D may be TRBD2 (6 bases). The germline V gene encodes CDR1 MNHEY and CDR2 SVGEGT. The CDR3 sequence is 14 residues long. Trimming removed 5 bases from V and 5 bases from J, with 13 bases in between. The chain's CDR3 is CASSPGGNHNEQFF. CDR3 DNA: TGTGCCAGCAGTCCGGGCGGGAATCACAATGAGCAGTTCTTC.

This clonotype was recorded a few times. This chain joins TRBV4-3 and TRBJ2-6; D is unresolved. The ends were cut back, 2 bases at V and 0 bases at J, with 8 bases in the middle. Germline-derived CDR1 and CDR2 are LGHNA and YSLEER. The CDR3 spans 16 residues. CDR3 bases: TGCGCCAGCAGCCAACCTCGGCGCTCTGGGGCCAACGTCCTGACTTTC. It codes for CASSQPRRSGANVLTF.

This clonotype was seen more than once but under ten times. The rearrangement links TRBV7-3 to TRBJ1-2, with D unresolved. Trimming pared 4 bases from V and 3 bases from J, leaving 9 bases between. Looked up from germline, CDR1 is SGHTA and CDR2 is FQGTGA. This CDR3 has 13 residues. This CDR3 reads CASSYSGYYGYTF. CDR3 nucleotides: TGTGCCAGCAGCTACTCGGGGTACTATGGCTACACCTTC. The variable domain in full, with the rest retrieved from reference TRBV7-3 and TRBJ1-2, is GAGVSQTPSNKVTEKGKYVELRCDPISGHTALYWYRQSLGQGPEFLIYFQGTGAADDSGLPNDRFFAVRPEGSVSTLKIQRTERGDSAVYLCASSYSGYYGYTFGSGTRLTVV.

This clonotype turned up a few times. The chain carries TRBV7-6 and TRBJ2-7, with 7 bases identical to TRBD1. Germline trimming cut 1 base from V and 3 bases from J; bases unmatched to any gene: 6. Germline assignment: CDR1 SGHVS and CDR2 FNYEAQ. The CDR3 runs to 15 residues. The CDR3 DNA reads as TGTGCCAGCAGCTTAGGACAGGGTGATCTCTACGAGCAGTACTTC. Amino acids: CASSLGQGDLYEQYF.

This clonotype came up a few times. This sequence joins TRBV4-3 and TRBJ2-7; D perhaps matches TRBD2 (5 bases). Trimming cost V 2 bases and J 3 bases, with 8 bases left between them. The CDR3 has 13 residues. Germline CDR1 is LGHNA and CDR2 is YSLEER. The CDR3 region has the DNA TGCGCCAGCAGCCAATTCCGGGACTACGAGCAGTACTTC. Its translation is CASSQFRDYEQYF.